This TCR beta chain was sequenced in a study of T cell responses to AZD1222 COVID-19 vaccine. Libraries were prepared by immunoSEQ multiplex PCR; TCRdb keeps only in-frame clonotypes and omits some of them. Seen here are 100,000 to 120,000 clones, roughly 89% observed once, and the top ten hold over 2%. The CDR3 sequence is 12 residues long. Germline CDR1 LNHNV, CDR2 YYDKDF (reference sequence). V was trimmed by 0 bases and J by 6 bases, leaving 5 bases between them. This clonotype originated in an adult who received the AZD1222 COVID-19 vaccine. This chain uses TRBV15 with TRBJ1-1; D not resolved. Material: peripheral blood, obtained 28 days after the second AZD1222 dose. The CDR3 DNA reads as TGTGCCACCAGCAGAGATAGACCTGAAGCTTTCTTT. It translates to CATSRDRPEAFF.